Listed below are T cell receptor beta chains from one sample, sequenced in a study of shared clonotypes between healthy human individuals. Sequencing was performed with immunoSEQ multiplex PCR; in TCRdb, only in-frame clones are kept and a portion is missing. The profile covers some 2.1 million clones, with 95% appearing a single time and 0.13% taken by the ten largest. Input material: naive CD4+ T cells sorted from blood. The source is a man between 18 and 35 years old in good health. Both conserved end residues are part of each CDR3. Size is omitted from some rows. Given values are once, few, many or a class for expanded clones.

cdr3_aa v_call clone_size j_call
CASSLAAGITGELFF TRBV5-1 once TRBJ2-2
CASSPSLDRPSETQYF TRBV18 - TRBJ2-5
CASSLEALGPTGRSQPQHF TRBV7-9 - TRBJ1-5
CASSYSGPYYEQYF TRBV6-6 - TRBJ2-7
CASSSPTDTYEQYF TRBV5-4 - TRBJ2-7
CASSFQFSPLHF TRBV27 - TRBJ1-6
CASSLAQGPTDTQYF TRBV7-9 - TRBJ2-3
CASSSRPSGADTQYF TRBV6-6 - TRBJ2-3
CASSSSGEYNEQFF TRBV18 - TRBJ2-1
CASTSRSSPLQETQYF TRBV5-1 - TRBJ2-5